The present TCR beta chain was sequenced within a study of T cell repertoires in cytomegalovirus infection. Study-level background: Matching HLA type and CMV infection were both indicated by public TCR beta signatures.

Germline V gene lookup returns CDR1 SGHVS and CDR2 FQNEAQ. CDR3 length: 16 amino acids. Trimming took 0 bases from V and 6 from J; bases not matched to a gene: 9. TCRdb re-called the reads through MiXCR, storing one row per CDR3 protein. Among hundreds of thousands of distinct CDR3 sequences, 30% to 40% were seen once, and the ten largest hold around 15%. With respect to this clonotype: The antigen is not known.

The source was cultured CD8+ T cells from PBMCs, collected from culture after CMV antigen stimulation. The source is a human donor in good health (CMV status not recorded). Some clones in this sample may be carry-over from other donors' samples. The V call is TRBV7-8, the J call TRBJ2-7, with 9 bases identical to TRBD1. CDR3 sequence (DNA): TGTGCCAGCAGCTTAGCGCTGGGACAGGGCTTCCTCGAGCAGTACTTC. Translation gives CASSLALGQGFLEQYF. Full variable domain (rest looked up from reference TRBV7-8 and TRBJ2-7): GAGVSQSPRYKVAKRGQDVALRCDPISGHVSLFWYQQALGQGPEFLTYFQNEAQLDKSGLPSDRFFAERPEGSVSTLKIQRTQQEDSAVYLCASSLALGQGFLEQYFGPGTRLTVT.